This T cell receptor beta chain stems from a study of cytomegalovirus exposure and HLA in healthy donors. Study results and caveats: The classifier was said to identify cytomegalovirus status with high specificity and sensitivity. Most TCR sequences were uncommon, yet certain public TCRs appeared in many donors. In vitro assays verified that three CMV-associated chains recognized CMV antigens specifically. The TCR clusters that emerged in the first cohort tended, a later analysis found, to co-occur in the approximately 130 validation repertoires.

V lost 0 bases to trimming and J lost 0 bases, with 4 bases between them. The CDR3 is 14 amino acids. Germline lookup yields CDR1 SGHRS and CDR2 YFSETQ. Clones were read by immunoSEQ multiplex PCR, and TCRdb kept only the in-frame ones, dropping some. The sample contains 200,000 or so clones, around 87% of which appear only once. Note on this clone: What it recognizes is unknown.

Specimen: PBMCs. The TCR was taken from a woman aged 18-30 years in good health and CMV-seropositive. The genes are TRBV5-1 and TRBJ1-5, with D hard to call. In DNA, the CDR3 is TGCGCCAGCAGCTTGGACTATAGCAATCAGCCCCAGCATTTT. Translation gives CASSLDYSNQPQHF.